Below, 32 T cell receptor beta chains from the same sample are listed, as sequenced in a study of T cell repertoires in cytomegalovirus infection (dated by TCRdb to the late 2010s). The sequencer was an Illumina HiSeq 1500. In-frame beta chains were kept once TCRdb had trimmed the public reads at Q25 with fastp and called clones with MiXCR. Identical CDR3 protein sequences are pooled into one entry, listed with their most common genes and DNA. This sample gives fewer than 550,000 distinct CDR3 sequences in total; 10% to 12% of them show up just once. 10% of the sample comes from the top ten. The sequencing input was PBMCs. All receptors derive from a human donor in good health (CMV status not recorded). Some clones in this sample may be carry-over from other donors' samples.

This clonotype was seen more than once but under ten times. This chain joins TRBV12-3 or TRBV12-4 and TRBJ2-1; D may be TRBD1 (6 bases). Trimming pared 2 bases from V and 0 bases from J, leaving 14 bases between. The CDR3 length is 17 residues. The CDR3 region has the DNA TGTGCCAGCAGTTTAAGAAGGGTAGGGGGCTCCTACAATGAGCAGTTCTTC. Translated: CASSLRRVGGSYNEQFF.

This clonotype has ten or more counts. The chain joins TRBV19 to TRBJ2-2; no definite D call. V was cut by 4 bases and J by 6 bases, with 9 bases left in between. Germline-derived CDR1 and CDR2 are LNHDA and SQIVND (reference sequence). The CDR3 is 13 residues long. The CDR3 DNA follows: TGTGCCAGTAGTACAGTGAGTCCCGGGGAGCTGTTTTTT. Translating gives CASSTVSPGELFF. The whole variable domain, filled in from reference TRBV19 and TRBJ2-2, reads DGGITQSPKYLFRKEGQNVTLSCEQNLNHDAMYWYRQDPGQGLRLIYYSQIVNDFQKGDIAEGYSVSREKKESFPLTVTSAQKNPTAFYLCASSTVSPGELFFGEGSRLTVL.

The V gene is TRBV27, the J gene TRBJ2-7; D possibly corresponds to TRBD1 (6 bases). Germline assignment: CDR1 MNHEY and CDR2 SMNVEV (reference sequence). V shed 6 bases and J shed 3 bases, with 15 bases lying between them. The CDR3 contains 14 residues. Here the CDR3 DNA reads TGTGCCAGCAGGACGACGGGACATATCTACGAGCAGTACTTC. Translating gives CASRTTGHIYEQYF.

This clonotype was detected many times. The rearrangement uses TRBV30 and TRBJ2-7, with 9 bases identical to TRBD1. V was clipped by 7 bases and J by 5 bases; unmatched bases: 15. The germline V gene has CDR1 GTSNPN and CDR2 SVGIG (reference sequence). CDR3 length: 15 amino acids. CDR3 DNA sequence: TGTGCCTCCGGCCCCCGGGACAGGGCATTTCACGAGCAGTACTTC. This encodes CASGPRDRAFHEQYF.

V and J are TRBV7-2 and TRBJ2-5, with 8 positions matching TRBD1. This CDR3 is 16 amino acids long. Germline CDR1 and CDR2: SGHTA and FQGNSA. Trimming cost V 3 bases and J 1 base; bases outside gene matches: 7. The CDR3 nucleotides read TGTGCCAGCAGCTTCGCAGGGGGCCGCCTCCAAGAGACCCAGTACTTC. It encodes CASSFAGGRLQETQYF.

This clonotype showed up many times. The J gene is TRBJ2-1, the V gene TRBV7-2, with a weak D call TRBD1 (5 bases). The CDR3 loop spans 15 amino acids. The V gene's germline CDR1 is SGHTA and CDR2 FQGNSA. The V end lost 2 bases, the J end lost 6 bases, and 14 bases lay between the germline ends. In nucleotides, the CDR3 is TGTGCCAGCAGCTTAAGGGGTAGTGGGGCCAATGAGCAGTTCTTC. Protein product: CASSLRGSGANEQFF.

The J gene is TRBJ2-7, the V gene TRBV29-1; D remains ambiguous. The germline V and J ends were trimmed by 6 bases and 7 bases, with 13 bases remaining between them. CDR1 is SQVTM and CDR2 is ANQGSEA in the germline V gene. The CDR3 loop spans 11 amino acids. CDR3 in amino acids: CSVLQWEEQYF. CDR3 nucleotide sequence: TGCAGCGTGTTGCAGTGGGAAGAGCAGTACTTC.

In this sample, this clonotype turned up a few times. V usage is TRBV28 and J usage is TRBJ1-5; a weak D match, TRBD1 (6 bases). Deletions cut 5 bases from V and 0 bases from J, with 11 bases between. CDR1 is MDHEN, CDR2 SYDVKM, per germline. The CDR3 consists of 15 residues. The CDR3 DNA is TGTGCCAGCAGTAATGACAGGATTAGCAATCAGCCCCAGCATTTT. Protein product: CASSNDRISNQPQHF.

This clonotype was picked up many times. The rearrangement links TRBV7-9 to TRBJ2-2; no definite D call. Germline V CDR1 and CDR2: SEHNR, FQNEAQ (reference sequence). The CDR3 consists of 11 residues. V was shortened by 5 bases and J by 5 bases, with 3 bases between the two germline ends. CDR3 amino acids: CASSPTGELFF. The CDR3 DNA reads TGTGCCAGCAGCCCTACCGGGGAGCTGTTTTTT.

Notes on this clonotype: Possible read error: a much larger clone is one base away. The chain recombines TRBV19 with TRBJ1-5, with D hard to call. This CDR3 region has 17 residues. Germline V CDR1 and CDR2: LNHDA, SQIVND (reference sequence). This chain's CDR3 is CASSPIPTEYSDQPQHF. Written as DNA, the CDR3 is TGTGCCAGTAGCCCTATTCCGACTGAGTATAGCGATCAGCCCCAGCATTTT. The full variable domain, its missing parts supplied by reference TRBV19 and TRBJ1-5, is DGGITQSPKYLFRKEGQNVTLSCEQNLNHDAMYWYRQDPGQGLRLIYYSQIVNDFQKGDIAEGYSVSREKKESFPLTVTSAQKNPTAFYLCASSPIPTEYSDQPQHFGDGTRLSIL.

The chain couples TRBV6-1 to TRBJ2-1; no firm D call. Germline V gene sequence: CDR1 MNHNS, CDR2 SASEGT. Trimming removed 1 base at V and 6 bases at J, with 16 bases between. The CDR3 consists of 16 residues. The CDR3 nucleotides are TGTGCCAGCAGTGAAGGCTCCTTCCCTGAAAGCAATGAGCAGTTCTTC. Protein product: CASSEGSFPESNEQFF.

The CDR3 is CSAPPGQGQETQYF. In DNA, the CDR3 is TGCAGTGCTCCCCCGGGACAGGGTCAAGAGACCCAGTACTTC. The chain links TRBV20-1 to TRBJ2-5; 9 positions agree with TRBD1. The CDR3 extends over 14 amino acids. J lost 2 bases, V lost 5 bases, and 6 bases had no gene match. From germline, CDR1 is DFQATT and CDR2 SNEGSKA (reference sequence).

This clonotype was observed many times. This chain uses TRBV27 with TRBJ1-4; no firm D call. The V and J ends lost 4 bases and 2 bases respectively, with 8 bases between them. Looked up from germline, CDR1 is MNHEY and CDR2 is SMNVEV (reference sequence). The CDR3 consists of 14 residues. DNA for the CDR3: TGTGCCAGCAGTTCAGCGTGGACTAATGAAAAACTGTTTTTT. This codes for CASSSAWTNEKLFF.

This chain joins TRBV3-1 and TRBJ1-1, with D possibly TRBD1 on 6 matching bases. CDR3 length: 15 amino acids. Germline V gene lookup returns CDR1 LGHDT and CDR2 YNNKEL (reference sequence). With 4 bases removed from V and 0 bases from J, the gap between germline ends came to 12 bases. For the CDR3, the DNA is TGTGCCAGCAGCCGACCCGGACAGATGAACACTGAAGCTTTCTTT. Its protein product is CASSRPGQMNTEAFF.

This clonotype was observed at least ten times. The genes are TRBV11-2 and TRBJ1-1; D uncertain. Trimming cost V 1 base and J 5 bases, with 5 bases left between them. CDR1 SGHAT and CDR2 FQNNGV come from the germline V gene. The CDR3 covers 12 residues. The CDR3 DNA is TGTGCCAGCAGCTTAGGGGAGACTGAAGCTTTCTTT. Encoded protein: CASSLGETEAFF.

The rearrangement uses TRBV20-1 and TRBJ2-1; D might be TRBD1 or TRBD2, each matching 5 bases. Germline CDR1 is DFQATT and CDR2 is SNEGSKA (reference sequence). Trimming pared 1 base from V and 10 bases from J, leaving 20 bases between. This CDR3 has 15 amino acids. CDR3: CSARVAGTYGGEQFF. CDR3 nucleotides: TGCAGTGCTAGAGTAGCCGGGACCTACGGTGGGGAGCAGTTCTTC.

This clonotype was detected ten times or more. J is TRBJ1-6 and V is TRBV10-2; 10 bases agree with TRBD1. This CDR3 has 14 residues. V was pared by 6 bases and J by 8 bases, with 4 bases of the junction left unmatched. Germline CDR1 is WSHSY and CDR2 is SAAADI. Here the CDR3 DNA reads TGCGCCAGCAGGAGGGGGACAGGGGATTCACCCCTCCACTTT. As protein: CASRRGTGDSPLHF.

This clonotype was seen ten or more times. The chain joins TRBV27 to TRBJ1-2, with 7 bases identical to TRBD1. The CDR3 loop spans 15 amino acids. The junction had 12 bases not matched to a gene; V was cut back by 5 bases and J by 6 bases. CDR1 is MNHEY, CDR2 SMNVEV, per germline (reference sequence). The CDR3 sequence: CASSIGSGQLHGYTF. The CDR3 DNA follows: TGTGCCAGCAGTATCGGATCGGGACAGCTCCATGGCTACACCTTC.

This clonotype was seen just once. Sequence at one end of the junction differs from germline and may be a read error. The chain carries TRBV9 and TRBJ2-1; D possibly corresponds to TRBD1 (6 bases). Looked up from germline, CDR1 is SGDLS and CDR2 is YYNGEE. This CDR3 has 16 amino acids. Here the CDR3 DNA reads TGTACCAGCAGCCCGAGGACAGCCGGGACCTACAATGAGCAGTTCTTC. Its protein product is CTSSPRTAGTYNEQFF.

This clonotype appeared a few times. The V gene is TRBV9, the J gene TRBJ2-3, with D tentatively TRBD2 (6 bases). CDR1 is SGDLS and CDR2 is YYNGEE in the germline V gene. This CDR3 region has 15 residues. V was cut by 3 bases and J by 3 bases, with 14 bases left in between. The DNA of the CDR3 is TGTGCCAGCAGCGATACTCGGGACTCAACAGATACGCAGTATTTT. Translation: CASSDTRDSTDTQYF.

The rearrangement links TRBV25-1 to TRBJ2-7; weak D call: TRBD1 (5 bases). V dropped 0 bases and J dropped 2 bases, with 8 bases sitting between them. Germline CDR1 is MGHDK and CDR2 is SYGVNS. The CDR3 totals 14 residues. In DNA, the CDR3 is TGTGCCAGCAGTGAATACAGGGCCCCCTACGAGCAGTACTTC. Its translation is CASSEYRAPYEQYF.

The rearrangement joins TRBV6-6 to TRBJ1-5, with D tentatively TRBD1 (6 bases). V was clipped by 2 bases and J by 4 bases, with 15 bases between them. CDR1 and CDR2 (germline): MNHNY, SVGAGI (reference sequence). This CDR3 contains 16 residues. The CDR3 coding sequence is TGTGCCAGCAGTTACACCGGGGGGGCCCAAAATCAGCCCCAGCATTTT. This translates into CASSYTGGAQNQPQHF.

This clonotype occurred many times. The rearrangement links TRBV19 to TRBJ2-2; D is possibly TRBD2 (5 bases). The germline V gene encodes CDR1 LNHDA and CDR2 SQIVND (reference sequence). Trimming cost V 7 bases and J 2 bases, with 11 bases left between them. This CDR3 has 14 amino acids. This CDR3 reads CASIERTNTGELFF. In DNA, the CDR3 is TGTGCCAGTATCGAGCGGACCAACACCGGGGAGCTGTTTTTT.

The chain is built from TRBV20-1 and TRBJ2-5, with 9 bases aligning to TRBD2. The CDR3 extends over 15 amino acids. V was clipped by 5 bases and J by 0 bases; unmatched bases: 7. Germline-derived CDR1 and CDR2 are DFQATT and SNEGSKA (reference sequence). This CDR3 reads CSARGPSGNQETQYF. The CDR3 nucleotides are TGCAGTGCTCGAGGGCCTAGCGGGAACCAAGAGACCCAGTACTTC.

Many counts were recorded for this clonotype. The CDR3 nucleotides read TGTGCCAGCAGTTTAAGGGGCGGCTCCTACGAGCAGTACTTC. It is translated as CASSLRGGSYEQYF. The chain recombines TRBV12-3 or TRBV12-4 with TRBJ2-7, with D maybe TRBD1 (5 bases). V shed 2 bases and J shed 0 bases, with 8 bases lying between them. This CDR3 spans 14 amino acids.

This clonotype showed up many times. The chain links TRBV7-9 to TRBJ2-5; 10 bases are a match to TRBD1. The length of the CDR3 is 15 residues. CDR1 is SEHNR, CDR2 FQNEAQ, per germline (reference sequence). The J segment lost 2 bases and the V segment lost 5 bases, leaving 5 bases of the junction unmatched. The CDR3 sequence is CASSPLGQGQETQYF. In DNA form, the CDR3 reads TGTGCCAGCAGCCCCCTGGGACAGGGGCAAGAGACCCAGTACTTC. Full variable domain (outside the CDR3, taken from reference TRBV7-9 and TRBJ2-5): DTGVSQNPRHKITKRGQNVTFRCDPISEHNRLYWYRQTLGQGPEFLTYFQNEAQLEKSRLLSDRFSAERPKGSFSTLEIQRTEQGDSAMYLCASSPLGQGQETQYFGPGTRLLVL.

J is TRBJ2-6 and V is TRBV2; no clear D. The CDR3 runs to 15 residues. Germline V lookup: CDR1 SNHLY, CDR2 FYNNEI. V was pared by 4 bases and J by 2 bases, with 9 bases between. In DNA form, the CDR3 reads TGTGCCAGCAGTGTGGAGACTGCTGGGGCCAACGTCCTGACTTTC. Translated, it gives CASSVETAGANVLTF.

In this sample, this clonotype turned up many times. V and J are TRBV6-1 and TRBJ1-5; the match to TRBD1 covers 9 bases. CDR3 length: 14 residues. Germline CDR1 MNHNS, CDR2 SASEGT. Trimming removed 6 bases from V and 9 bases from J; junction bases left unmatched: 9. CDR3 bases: TGTGCCAGCAGGGACTTGGACAGGGGCGGGCCCCAGCATTTT. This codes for CASRDLDRGGPQHF.

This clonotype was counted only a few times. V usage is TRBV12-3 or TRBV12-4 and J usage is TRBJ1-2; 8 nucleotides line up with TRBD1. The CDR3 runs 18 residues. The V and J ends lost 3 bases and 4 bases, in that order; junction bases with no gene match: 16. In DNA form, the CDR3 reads TGTGCCAGCAGTTTGATGGGCAGGGGGCTTCAGAATACCTATGGCTACACCTTC. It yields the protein CASSLMGRGLQNTYGYTF.

The CDR3 spells CASSPLGAGETGELFF. The CDR3 bases are TGTGCCAGCAGCCCCCTCGGCGCGGGAGAAACCGGGGAGCTGTTTTTT. The rearrangement links TRBV4-2 to TRBJ2-2; TRBD2 matches at 7 bases. This CDR3 is 16 amino acids long. V dropped 4 bases and J dropped 5; count of bases not matched to a gene: 10. Looked up from germline, CDR1 is LGHNA and CDR2 is YNFKEQ.

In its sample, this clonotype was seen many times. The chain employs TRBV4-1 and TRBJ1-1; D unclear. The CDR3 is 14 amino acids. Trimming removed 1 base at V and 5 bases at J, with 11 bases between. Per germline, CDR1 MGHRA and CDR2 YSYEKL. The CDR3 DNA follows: TGCGCCAGCAGCCAAGGAGGCAGGAGAACTGAAGCTTTCTTT. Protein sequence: CASSQGGRRTEAFF.

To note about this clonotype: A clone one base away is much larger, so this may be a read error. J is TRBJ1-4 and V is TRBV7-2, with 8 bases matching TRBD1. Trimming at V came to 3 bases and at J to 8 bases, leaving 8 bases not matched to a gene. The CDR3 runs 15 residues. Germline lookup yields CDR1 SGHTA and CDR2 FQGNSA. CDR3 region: CASSLLTGDMEKLFF. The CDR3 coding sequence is TGTGCCAGCAGCTTGTTGACAGGGGACATGGAAAAACTGTTTTTT.